The 5 T cell receptor beta chains reported below all come from one sample, sequenced in a study of cytomegalovirus exposure and HLA in healthy donors. This PCR relied on a set of 60 Vbeta primers and 13 Jbeta primers. Data came from immunoSEQ multiplex PCR; TCRdb stores just in-frame clones and leaves some out. Of roughly 120,000 clones in the sample, roughly 84% were seen once. The sequenced sample consisted of PBMCs. Every receptor here comes from a young woman in good health and CMV-seropositive.

The V call is TRBV28, the J call TRBJ1-5; D is unresolved. Trimming removed 3 bases from V and 0 bases from J, with 3 bases in between. The germline V gene encodes CDR1 MDHEN and CDR2 SYDVKM. This CDR3 contains 13 residues. In nucleotides, the CDR3 is TGTGCCAGCAGTTTCTCTAGCAATCAGCCCCAGCATTTT. This translates into CASSFSSNQPQHF.

The chain employs TRBV7-9 and TRBJ2-1; D is unclear. This CDR3 has 14 amino acids. Looked up from germline, CDR1 is SEHNR and CDR2 is FQNEAQ (reference sequence). V was shortened by 2 bases and J by 0 bases, with 5 bases between the two germline ends. The CDR3 sequence is CASSLSSSYNEQFF. The CDR3 DNA sequence: TGTGCCAGCAGCTTATCATCCTCCTACAATGAGCAGTTCTTC.

The chain employs TRBV11-2 and TRBJ2-3; unclear D gene. Trimming left V 5 bases short and J 0 bases short, with 21 bases between. Per germline, CDR1 SGHAT and CDR2 FQNNGV. The CDR3 runs to 18 residues. CDR3 region: CASSLRPTTLTSTDTQYF. The CDR3 DNA follows: TGTGCCAGCAGCCTACGACCTACGACTCTGACTAGCACAGATACGCAGTATTTT.

V gene TRBV28 combines with J gene TRBJ2-7; 10 nucleotides line up with TRBD1. This CDR3 region has 14 residues. Germline values: CDR1 MDHEN, CDR2 SYDVKM. V gave up 2 bases and J gave up 6 bases; unmatched junction bases: 4. CDR3 region: CASSLTGQGGEQYF. CDR3 DNA: TGTGCCAGCAGTTTAACAGGACAGGGGGGCGAGCAGTACTTC.

The chain combines TRBV14 with TRBJ2-7, with TRBD2 as a possible D gene (6 bases). This CDR3 region has 15 residues. Germline CDR1 is SGHDN and CDR2 is FVKESK. V lost 0 bases, J lost 8 bases, and 17 bases lay in between. In DNA form, the CDR3 reads TGTGCCAGCAGCCAAGATTTGTGGGGGAGGCAGCAGCAGTACTTC. Amino acids: CASSQDLWGRQQQYF. The whole variable domain, filled in from reference TRBV14 and TRBJ2-7, reads EAGVTQFPSHSVIEKGQTVTLRCDPISGHDNLYWYRRVMGKEIKFLLHFVKESKQDESGMPNNRFLAERTGGTYSTLKVQPAELEDSGVYFCASSQDLWGRQQQYFGPGTRLTVT.